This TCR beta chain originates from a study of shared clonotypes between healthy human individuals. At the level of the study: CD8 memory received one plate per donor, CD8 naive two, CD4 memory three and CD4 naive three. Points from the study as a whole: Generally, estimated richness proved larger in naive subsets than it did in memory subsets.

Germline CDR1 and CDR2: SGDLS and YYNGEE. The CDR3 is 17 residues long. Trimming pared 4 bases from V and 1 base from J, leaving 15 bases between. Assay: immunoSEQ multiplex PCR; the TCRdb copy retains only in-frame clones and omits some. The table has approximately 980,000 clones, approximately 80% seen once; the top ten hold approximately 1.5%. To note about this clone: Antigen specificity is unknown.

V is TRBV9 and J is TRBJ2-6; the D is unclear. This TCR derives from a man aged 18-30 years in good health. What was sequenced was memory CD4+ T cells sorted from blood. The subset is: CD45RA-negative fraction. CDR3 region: CASSLGPTRSGANVLTF. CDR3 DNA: TGTGCCAGCAGCCTGGGCCCTACAAGGTCTGGGGCCAACGTCCTGACTTTC.